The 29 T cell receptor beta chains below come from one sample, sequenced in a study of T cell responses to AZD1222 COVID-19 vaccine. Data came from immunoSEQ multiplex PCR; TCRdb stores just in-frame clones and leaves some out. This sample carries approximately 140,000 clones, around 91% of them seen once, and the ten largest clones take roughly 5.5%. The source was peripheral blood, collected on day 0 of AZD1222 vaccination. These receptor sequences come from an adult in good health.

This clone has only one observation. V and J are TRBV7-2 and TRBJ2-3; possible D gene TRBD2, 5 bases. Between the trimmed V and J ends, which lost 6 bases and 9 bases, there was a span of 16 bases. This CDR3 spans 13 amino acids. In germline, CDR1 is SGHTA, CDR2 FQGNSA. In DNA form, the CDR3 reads TGTGCCAGCAGGATCCCCTCAACGGGGACGCAGTATTTT. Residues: CASRIPSTGTQYF.

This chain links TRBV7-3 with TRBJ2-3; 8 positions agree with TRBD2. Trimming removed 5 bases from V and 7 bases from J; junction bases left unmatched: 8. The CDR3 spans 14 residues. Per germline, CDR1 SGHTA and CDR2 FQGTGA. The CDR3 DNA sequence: TGTGCCAGCAGCCTAAGCGGGAGTCTCCATACGCAGTATTTT. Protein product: CASSLSGSLHTQYF.

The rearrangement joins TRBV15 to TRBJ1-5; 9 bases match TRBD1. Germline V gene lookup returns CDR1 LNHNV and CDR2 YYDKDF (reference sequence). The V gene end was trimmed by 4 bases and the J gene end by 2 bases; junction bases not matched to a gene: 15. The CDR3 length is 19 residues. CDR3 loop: CATSNPRQGVSVGNQPQHF. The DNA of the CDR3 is TGTGCCACCAGCAATCCCCGACAGGGGGTTTCGGTCGGCAATCAGCCCCAGCATTTT.

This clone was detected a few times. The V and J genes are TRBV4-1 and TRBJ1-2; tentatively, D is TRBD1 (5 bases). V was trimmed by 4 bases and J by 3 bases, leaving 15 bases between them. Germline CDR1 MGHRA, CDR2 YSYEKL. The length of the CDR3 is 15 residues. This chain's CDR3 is CASSPISRGDYGYTF. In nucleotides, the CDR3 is TGCGCCAGCAGCCCGATCTCGCGGGGCGACTATGGCTACACCTTC.

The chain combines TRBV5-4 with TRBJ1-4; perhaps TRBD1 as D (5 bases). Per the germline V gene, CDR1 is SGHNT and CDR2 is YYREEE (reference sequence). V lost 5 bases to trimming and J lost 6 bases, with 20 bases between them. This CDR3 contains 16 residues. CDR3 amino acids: CASSSGGGSSDEKLFF. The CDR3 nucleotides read TGTGCCAGCAGTTCGGGGGGTGGAAGTTCAGATGAAAAACTGTTTTTT. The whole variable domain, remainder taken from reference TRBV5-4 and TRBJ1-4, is ETGVTQSPTHLIKTRGQQVTLRCSSQSGHNTVSWYQQALGQGPQFIFQYYREEENGRGNFPPRFSGLQFPNYSSELNVNALELDDSALYLCASSSGGGSSDEKLFFGSGTQLSVL.

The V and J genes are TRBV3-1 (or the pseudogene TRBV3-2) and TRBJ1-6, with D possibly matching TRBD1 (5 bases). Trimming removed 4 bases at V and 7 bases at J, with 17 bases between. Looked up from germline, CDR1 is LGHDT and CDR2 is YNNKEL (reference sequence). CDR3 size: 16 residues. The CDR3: CASSPVPGRDNSPLHF. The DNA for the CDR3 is TGTGCCAGCAGCCCGGTACCGGGACGAGACAATTCACCCCTCCACTTT.

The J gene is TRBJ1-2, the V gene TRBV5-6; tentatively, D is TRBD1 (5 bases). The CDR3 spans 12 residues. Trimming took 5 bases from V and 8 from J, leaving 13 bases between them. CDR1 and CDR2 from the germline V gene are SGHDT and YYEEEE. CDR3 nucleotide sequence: TGTGCCAGCAGAGCCGGGGGTGACGGCTACACCTTC. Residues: CASRAGGDGYTF.

CDR3 loop: CASSSGTGFTMGYTF. CDR3 in DNA: TGTGCCAGCAGTTCCGGGACAGGGTTTACTATGGGCTACACCTTC. The V call is TRBV5-4, the J call TRBJ1-2, with 9 bases lining up with TRBD1. The CDR3 runs to 15 residues. CDR1 is SGHNT, CDR2 YYREEE, per germline (reference sequence). J gave up 8 bases and V 5 bases, and 13 bases lay outside the gene matches.

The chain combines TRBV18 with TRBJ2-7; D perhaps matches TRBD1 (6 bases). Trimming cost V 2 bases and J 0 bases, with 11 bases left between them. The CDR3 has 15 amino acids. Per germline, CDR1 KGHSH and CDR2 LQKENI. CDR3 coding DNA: TGTGCCAGCTCACCAGCCAGGGGAAACTCCTACGAGCAGTACTTC. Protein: CASSPARGNSYEQYF. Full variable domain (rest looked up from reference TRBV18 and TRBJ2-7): NAGVMQNPRHLVRRRGQEARLRCSPMKGHSHVYWYRQLPEEGLKFMVYLQKENIIDESGMPKERFSAEFPKEGPSILRIQQVVRGDSAAYFCASSPARGNSYEQYFGPGTRLTVT.

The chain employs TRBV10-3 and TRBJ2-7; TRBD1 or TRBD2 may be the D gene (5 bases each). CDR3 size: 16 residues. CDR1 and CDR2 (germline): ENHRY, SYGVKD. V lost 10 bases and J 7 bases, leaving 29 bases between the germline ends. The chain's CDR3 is CATLDRPVDIGVEQYF. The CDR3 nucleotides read TGTGCCACCTTAGACAGACCGGTAGACATCGGGGTGGAGCAGTACTTC.

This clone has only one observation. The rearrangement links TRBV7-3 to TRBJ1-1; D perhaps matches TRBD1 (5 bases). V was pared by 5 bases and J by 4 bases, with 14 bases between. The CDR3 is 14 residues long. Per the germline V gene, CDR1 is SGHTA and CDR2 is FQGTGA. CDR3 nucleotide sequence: TGTGCCAGCAGCCCCCTCGGGGGGAGCACTGAAGCTTTCTTT. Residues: CASSPLGGSTEAFF.

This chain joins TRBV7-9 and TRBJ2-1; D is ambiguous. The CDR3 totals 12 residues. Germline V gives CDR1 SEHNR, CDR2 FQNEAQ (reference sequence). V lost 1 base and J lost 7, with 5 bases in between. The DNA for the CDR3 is TGTGCCAGCAGCTTAGGGAATAATGAGCAGTTCTTC. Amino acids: CASSLGNNEQFF.

This CDR3 is CASSLAPSRGVYEQYF. CDR3 nucleotide sequence: TGTGCCAGCAGCTTGGCCCCTAGCCGGGGGGTGTACGAGCAGTACTTC. The genes are TRBV5-4 and TRBJ2-7; 7 nucleotides match TRBD2. The CDR3 has 16 amino acids. V trimming: 0 bases; J trimming: 4 bases; junction bases outside the gene matches: 10. Germline V gene sequence: CDR1 SGHNT, CDR2 YYREEE (reference sequence).

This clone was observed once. The CDR3 coding sequence is TGTGCCAGCAGTGGCCGGGACAGGGGGACCGAGCAGTACTTC. Amino acid sequence: CASSGRDRGTEQYF. The chain employs TRBV28 and TRBJ2-7; TRBD1 matches 11 bases. Germline CDR1 is MDHEN and CDR2 is SYDVKM. The CDR3 runs 14 residues. Trimming cost V 5 bases and J 6 bases; bases outside gene matches: 6.

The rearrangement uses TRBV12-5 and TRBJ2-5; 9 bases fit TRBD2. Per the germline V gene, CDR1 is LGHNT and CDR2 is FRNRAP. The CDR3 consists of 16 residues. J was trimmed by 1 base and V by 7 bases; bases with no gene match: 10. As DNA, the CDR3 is TGTGCTAGTGCTGCCACAGCGGGAGGAATCCAAGAGACCCAGTACTTC. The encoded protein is CASAATAGGIQETQYF.

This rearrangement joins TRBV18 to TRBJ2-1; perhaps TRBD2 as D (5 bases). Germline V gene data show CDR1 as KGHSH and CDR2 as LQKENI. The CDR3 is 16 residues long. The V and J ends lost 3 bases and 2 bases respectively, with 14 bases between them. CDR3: CASSPLGGRTYNEQFF. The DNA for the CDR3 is TGTGCCAGCTCACCCCTAGGCGGGCGTACCTACAATGAGCAGTTCTTC.

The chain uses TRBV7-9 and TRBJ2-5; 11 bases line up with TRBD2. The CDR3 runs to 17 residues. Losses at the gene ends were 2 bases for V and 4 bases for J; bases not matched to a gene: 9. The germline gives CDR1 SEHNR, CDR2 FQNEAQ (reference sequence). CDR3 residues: CASSLLAGGPGIETQYF. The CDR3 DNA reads TGTGCCAGCAGCTTATTAGCGGGAGGGCCGGGGATAGAGACCCAGTACTTC.

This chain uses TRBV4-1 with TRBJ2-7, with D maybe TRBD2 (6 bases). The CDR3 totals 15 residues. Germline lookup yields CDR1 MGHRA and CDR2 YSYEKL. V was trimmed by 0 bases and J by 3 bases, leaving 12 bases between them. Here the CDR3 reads CASSQDLRRGYEQYF. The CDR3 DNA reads TGCGCCAGCAGCCAAGATTTAAGGCGGGGCTACGAGCAGTACTTC.

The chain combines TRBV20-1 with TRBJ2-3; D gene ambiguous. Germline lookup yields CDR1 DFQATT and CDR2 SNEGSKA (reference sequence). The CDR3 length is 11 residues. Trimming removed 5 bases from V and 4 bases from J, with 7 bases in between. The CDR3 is CSAERSDTQYF. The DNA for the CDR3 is TGCAGTGCTGAACGGTCAGATACGCAGTATTTT.

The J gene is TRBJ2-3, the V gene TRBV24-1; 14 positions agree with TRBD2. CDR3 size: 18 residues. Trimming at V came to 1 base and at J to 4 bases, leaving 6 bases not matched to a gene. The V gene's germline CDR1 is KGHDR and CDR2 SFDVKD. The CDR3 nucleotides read TGTGCCACCAGTGATTTAAGGGGGACTAGCGGGAGCTCAGATACGCAGTATTTT. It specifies CATSDLRGTSGSSDTQYF.

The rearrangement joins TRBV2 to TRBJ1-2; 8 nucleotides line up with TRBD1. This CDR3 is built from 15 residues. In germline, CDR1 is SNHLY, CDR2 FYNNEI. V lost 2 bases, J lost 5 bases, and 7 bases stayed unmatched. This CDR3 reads CASSEIGQGFYGYTF. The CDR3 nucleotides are TGTGCCAGCAGTGAAATTGGACAGGGCTTTTATGGCTACACCTTC.

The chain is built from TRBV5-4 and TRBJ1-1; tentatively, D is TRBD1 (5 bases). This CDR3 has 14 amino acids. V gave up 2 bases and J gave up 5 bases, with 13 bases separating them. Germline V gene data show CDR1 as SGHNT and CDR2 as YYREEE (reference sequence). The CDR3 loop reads CASSFSGGGTEAFF. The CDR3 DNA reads TGTGCCAGCAGCTTTTCGGGGGGGGGAACTGAAGCTTTCTTT.

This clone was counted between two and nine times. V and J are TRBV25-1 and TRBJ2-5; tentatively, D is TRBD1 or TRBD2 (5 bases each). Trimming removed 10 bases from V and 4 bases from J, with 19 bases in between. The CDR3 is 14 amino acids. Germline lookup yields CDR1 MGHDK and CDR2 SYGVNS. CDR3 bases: TGTGCCAAGCTAACGGGACCTAAAGGAGAGACCCAGTACTTC. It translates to CAKLTGPKGETQYF.

The CDR3 region has the DNA TGTGCCAGCAGAAAAGACGGTTTATATAATTCACCCCTCCACTTT. Amino acid sequence: CASRKDGLYNSPLHF. The gene calls are TRBV6-5 and TRBJ1-6; D gene ambiguous. Germline loops: CDR1 MNHEY, CDR2 SVGAGI. The CDR3 length is 15 residues. Trimming shortened V by 6 bases and J by 4 bases, and 13 bases separated the two germline ends.

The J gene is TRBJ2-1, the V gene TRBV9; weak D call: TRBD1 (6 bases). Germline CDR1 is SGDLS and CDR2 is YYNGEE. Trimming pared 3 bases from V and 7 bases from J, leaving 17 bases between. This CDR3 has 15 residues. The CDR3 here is CASSAGDLLRNEQFF. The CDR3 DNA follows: TGTGCCAGCAGCGCAGGGGATCTGTTGCGGAATGAGCAGTTCTTC.

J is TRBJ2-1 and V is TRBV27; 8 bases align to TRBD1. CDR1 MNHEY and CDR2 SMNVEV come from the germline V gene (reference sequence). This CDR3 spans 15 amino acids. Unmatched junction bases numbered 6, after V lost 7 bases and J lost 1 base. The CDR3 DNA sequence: TGTGCCAGCACCCTGGACAGGGAATCCTACAATGAGCAGTTCTTC. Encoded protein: CASTLDRESYNEQFF.

The CDR3 DNA is TGTGCCGTTAGGAGGAGGTCCGGGGAGCTGTTTTTT. Translating gives CAVRRRSGELFF. The chain uses TRBV3-1 (or the pseudogene TRBV3-2) and TRBJ2-2; D possibly corresponds to TRBD2 (5 bases). Trimming took off 11 bases at V and 6 bases at J, with 13 bases between the two ends. The CDR3 extends over 12 amino acids. Per the germline V gene, CDR1 is LGHDT and CDR2 is YNNKEL (reference sequence).

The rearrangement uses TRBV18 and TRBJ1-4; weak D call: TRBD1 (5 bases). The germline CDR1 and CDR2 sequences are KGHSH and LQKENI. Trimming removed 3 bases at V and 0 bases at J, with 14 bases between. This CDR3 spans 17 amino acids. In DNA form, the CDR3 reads TGTGCCAGCTCACCCTCCAGGGCGGGTACAACTAATGAAAAACTGTTTTTT. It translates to CASSPSRAGTTNEKLFF.

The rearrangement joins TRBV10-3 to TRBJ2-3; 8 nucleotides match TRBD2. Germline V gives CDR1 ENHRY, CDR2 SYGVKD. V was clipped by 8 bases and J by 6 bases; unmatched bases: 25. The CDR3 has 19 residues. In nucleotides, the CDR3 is TGTGCCATCGGTCGGGACTCCGTCGGGGGGGCGACGACGATGGATACGCAGTATTTT. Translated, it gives CAIGRDSVGGATTMDTQYF.